Shown below are 26 T cell receptor beta chains from a single sample sequenced in a study of shared clonotypes between healthy human individuals. Libraries were prepared by immunoSEQ multiplex PCR; TCRdb keeps only in-frame clonotypes and omits some of them. The sample includes around 95,000 clones, around half seen only once; the top ten take over 13%. Sample: PBMCs. The receptors shown here come from a woman in her 40s in good health. Some clones in this sample may be carry-over from other donors' samples.

V and J are TRBV30 and TRBJ2-1; D unresolved. The CDR3 covers 14 residues. V gave up 1 base and J gave up 8 bases, with 15 bases separating them. CDR1 and CDR2 from the germline V gene are GTSNPN and SVGIG (reference sequence). CDR3: CAWSEVGIVDEQFF. DNA of the CDR3: TGTGCCTGGAGTGAGGTGGGGATAGTTGATGAGCAGTTCTTC.

The chain uses TRBV20-1 and TRBJ2-7; D is unresolved. CDR3 length: 11 residues. Trimming stripped 6 bases from V and 1 base from J, with 7 bases between. Looked up from germline, CDR1 is DFQATT and CDR2 is SNEGSKA (reference sequence). This CDR3 is CSALDSYEQYF. The CDR3, as DNA: TGCAGTGCCTTAGATTCCTACGAGCAGTACTTC.

This rearrangement joins TRBV7-2 to TRBJ1-2, with 7 bases aligning to TRBD1. The germline CDR1 and CDR2 sequences are SGHTA and FQGNSA. This CDR3 is 16 amino acids long. V shed 5 bases and J 1 base; nucleotides not matched to a gene: 10. CDR3 nucleotides: TGTGCCAGCAGCGGAAGAGGGGCAGGGGGTAACTATGGCTACACCTTC. As protein: CASSGRGAGGNYGYTF.

This rearrangement joins TRBV9 to TRBJ1-4, with a possible D match to TRBD1 (6 bases). Germline values: CDR1 SGDLS, CDR2 YYNGEE. Trimming shortened V by 3 bases and J by 8 bases, and 20 bases separated the two germline ends. There are 16 residues in the CDR3. As DNA, the CDR3 is TGTGCCAGCAGCGAATCGGACCAACCGGGGGGCGAAAAACTGTTTTTT. Encoded protein: CASSESDQPGGEKLFF.

The chain links TRBV5-1 to TRBJ1-2; 7 bases agree with TRBD1. This CDR3 has 14 residues. The V and J ends lost 4 bases and 8 bases, in that order; junction bases with no gene match: 11. The germline CDR1 and CDR2 sequences are SGHRS and YFSETQ. The CDR3 here is CASSPDRPNMGYTF. In DNA form, the CDR3 reads TGCGCCAGCAGCCCGGACAGGCCGAATATGGGCTACACCTTC.

The V call is TRBV19, the J call TRBJ2-3; D is unclear. Trimming removed 2 bases from V and 1 base from J, with 10 bases in between. Germline CDR1 and CDR2: LNHDA and SQIVND (reference sequence). The CDR3 extends over 15 amino acids. CDR3 in amino acids: CASSITALGTDTQYF. For the CDR3, the DNA is TGTGCCAGTAGTATAACTGCACTTGGCACAGATACGCAGTATTTT.

This clone was observed many times. The chain combines TRBV28 with TRBJ2-1, with TRBD1 as a possible D gene (6 bases). Per germline, CDR1 MDHEN and CDR2 SYDVKM. The CDR3 has 14 residues. Trimming removed 6 bases from V and 6 bases from J, with 15 bases in between. This CDR3 reads CASRGQGFVNEQFF. The CDR3 bases are TGTGCCAGCAGGGGGCAGGGGTTCGTCAATGAGCAGTTCTTC.

The chain is built from TRBV10-3 and TRBJ1-1; D is possibly TRBD1 (5 bases). CDR3 size: 12 residues. Germline loops: CDR1 ENHRY, CDR2 SYGVKD. The germline V and J ends were trimmed by 4 bases and 5 bases, with 8 bases remaining between them. CDR3 nucleotide sequence: TGTGCCATCAGTGGCTGGACAACTGAAGCTTTCTTT. Residues: CAISGWTTEAFF.

The DNA for the CDR3 is TGCAGCGTAACAGACAGTGCCTCCTACGAGCAGTACTTC. Translated, it gives CSVTDSASYEQYF. This chain links TRBV29-1 with TRBJ2-7; TRBD1 might be the D (5 bases). This CDR3 is 13 amino acids long. Germline loops: CDR1 SQVTM, CDR2 ANQGSEA. V lost 6 bases to trimming and J lost 0 bases, with 12 bases between them.

The chain has TRBV30 and TRBJ1-2, with D possibly matching TRBD1 (5 bases). The CDR3 spans 13 residues. The V and J ends lost 1 base and 4 bases respectively, with 10 bases between them. Looked up from germline, CDR1 is GTSNPN and CDR2 is SVGIG (reference sequence). The CDR3 loop is CAWSEFDSYGYTF. CDR3 bases: TGTGCCTGGAGTGAGTTTGACAGCTATGGCTACACCTTC.

This clone was counted between two and nine times. The chain recombines TRBV29-1 with TRBJ2-5, with a tentative D call TRBD2 (6 bases). The J call may be mistaken, given a closer DNA end match to TRBJ2-7. Germline CDR1 SQVTM, CDR2 ANQGSEA. CDR3 length: 13 residues. The CDR3 sequence: CSVGPEGDHEQYF. CDR3 nucleotides: TGCAGCGTTGGTCCGGAGGGAGACCACGAGCAGTACTTC.

This clone was seen ten or more times. This rearrangement joins TRBV5-6 to TRBJ2-1, with D unresolved. Germline V CDR1 and CDR2: SGHDT, YYEEEE. V was shortened by 0 bases and J by 2 bases, with 3 bases between the two germline ends. The CDR3 totals 13 residues. The CDR3 is CASSLGTYNEQFF. CDR3 bases: TGTGCCAGCAGCTTGGGCACCTACAATGAGCAGTTCTTC.

The chain's CDR3 is CASSLQGNIGANVLTF. For the CDR3, the DNA is TGTGCCAGCAGCCTACAGGGAAATATTGGGGCCAACGTCCTGACTTTC. The J gene is TRBJ2-6, the V gene TRBV11-3; possibly TRBD1 for D (6 bases). The germline CDR1 and CDR2 sequences are SGHNT and YENEEA. The CDR3 loop spans 16 amino acids. V was cut by 5 bases and J by 3 bases, with 14 bases left in between. Looking up the rest from reference TRBV11-3 and TRBJ2-6 gives the full variable domain: EAGVVQSPRYKIIEKKQPVAFWCNPISGHNTLYWYLQNLGQGPELLIRYENEEAVDDSQLPKDRFSAERLKGVDSTLKIQPAELGDSAVYLCASSLQGNIGANVLTFGAGSRLTVL.

This clone has a count of ten or more. The CDR3 DNA sequence: TGTGCCAGCAGCTTAGCGCCCACCCCTCCGGACGAGCAGTACTTC. Translation gives CASSLAPTPPDEQYF. The V and J genes are TRBV7-6 and TRBJ2-7; D remains unclear. Germline CDR1 is SGHVS and CDR2 is FNYEAQ. This CDR3 is 15 amino acids long. V lost 0 bases, J lost 5 bases, and 14 bases lay in between.

A remark on this clone: A much larger clone lies a single base off, so this may be a read error. The rearrangement links TRBV4-1 to TRBJ2-2; 8 bases map to TRBD1. Germline CDR1 and CDR2: MGHRA and YSYEKL. This CDR3 contains 14 residues. CDR3 in amino acids: CASSLGQDTRELFF. In DNA form, the CDR3 reads TGTGCCAGCAGCTTGGGACAGGACACCCGGGAGCTGTTTTTT.

This clone showed up many times. V and J are TRBV19 and TRBJ2-7; the match to TRBD2 covers 9 bases. Germline CDR1 and CDR2: LNHDA and SQIVND (reference sequence). The V gene end was trimmed by 6 bases and the J gene end by 0 bases; junction bases not matched to a gene: 3. The CDR3 totals 14 residues. CDR3 DNA: TGTGCCAGTAGGGCTAGCGGGGTCTCCTACGAGCAGTACTTC. Translated: CASRASGVSYEQYF.

The chain carries TRBV7-9 and TRBJ1-2; weak D call: TRBD1 (5 bases). This CDR3 is built from 16 residues. V shed 2 bases and J shed 6 bases, with 19 bases lying between them. Germline loops: CDR1 SEHNR, CDR2 FQNEAQ (reference sequence). CDR3 loop: CASSLWATRQTHGYTF. The CDR3 nucleotides read TGTGCCAGCAGCTTATGGGCAACCCGACAGACCCATGGCTACACCTTC.

This clone was recorded once. This chain joins TRBV27 and TRBJ2-2, with D uncertain. V dropped 3 bases and J dropped 5 bases, with 10 bases sitting between them. This CDR3 spans 14 amino acids. From germline, CDR1 is MNHEY and CDR2 SMNVEV (reference sequence). The CDR3 sequence: CASSLGFRTGELFF. The CDR3 DNA follows: TGTGCCAGCAGTTTGGGTTTTCGGACCGGGGAGCTGTTTTTT.

This clone was seen many times. The DNA for the CDR3 is TGTGCCACCAGCAGAGACCCGACAGGCTCTGGAAACACCATATATTTT. Amino acid sequence: CATSRDPTGSGNTIYF. V is TRBV15 and J is TRBJ1-3; D might be TRBD1 (6 bases). Trimming pared 0 bases from V and 0 bases from J, leaving 9 bases between. The CDR3 totals 16 residues. The germline gives CDR1 LNHNV, CDR2 YYDKDF (reference sequence). Using reference TRBV15 and TRBJ1-3 for the parts outside the CDR3, the full variable domain is DAMVIQNPRYQVTQFGKPVTLSCSQTLNHNVMYWYQQKSSQAPKLLFHYYDKDFNNEADTPDNFQSRRPNTSFCFLDIRSPGLGDTAMYLCATSRDPTGSGNTIYFGEGSWLTVV.

This clone was recorded at least ten times. This chain uses TRBV25-1 with TRBJ2-7; a possible D gene is TRBD1 (5 bases). The CDR3 covers 14 residues. Germline V lookup: CDR1 MGHDK, CDR2 SYGVNS. V dropped 3 bases and J dropped 4 bases, with 13 bases sitting between them. The CDR3 region is CASSDLTEAYEQYF. The CDR3 DNA reads TGTGCCAGCAGTGACCTGACAGAAGCATACGAGCAGTACTTC.

The genes are TRBV7-2 and TRBJ2-3; no definite D call. Germline V gives CDR1 SGHTA, CDR2 FQGNSA. Trimming took 5 bases from V and 7 from J, leaving 10 bases between them. This CDR3 has 12 residues. Here the CDR3 DNA reads TGTGCCAGCAGCCCGAGAACGAATACGCAGTATTTT. This sequence encodes CASSPRTNTQYF.

The V call is TRBV19, the J call TRBJ1-2, with D tentatively TRBD1 (5 bases). Trimming pared 7 bases from V and 0 bases from J, leaving 9 bases between. The CDR3 covers 13 residues. CDR1 is LNHDA and CDR2 is SQIVND in the germline V gene (reference sequence). The CDR3 protein is CASTRGANYGYTF. The CDR3 coding sequence is TGTGCCAGTACGAGGGGAGCTAACTATGGCTACACCTTC.

As for this clone: At one end, the junction sequence differs from germline, possibly due to a read error. The sample has other DNA sequences that encode this CDR3 too. This chain uses TRBV28 with TRBJ2-7; TRBD1 aligns across 9 bases. Germline values: CDR1 MDHEN, CDR2 SYDVKM. This CDR3 spans 12 amino acids. CDR3 bases: TGTGCCAGCAGCCCCGGACAGGGGCCTATAGGGTTC. Translated, it gives CASSPGQGPIGF. Looking up the rest from reference TRBV28 and TRBJ2-7 gives the full variable domain: DVKVTQSSRYLVKRTGEKVFLECVQDMDHENMFWYRQDPGLGLRLIYFSYDVKMKEKGDIPEGYSVSREKKERFSLILESASTNQTSMYLCASSPGQGPIGFGPGTRLTVT.

The chain is built from TRBV28 and TRBJ2-4, with D possibly matching TRBD1 (5 bases). V lost 3 bases, J lost 2 bases, and 8 bases lay in between. The CDR3 length is 14 residues. CDR1 MDHEN and CDR2 SYDVKM come from the germline V gene. The CDR3 coding sequence is TGTGCCAGCAGTTTCCAGGGAACCAAAAACATTCAGTACTTC. Its protein is CASSFQGTKNIQYF.

On this clone: A read error is the likely source, as a far larger clone sits one nucleotide away. Different DNA sequences within this sample yield the same CDR3. The V call is TRBV30, the J call TRBJ1-4; 9 positions match TRBD1. CDR1 is GTSNPN, CDR2 SVGIG, per germline (reference sequence). This CDR3 has 14 amino acids. The CDR3 DNA sequence: TGCGCCTGGACCGGGACAGGGAGGAATGAAAAACTGTTTTTT. It yields the protein CAWTGTGRNEKLFF.

Ten or more counts support this clone. The chain combines TRBV4-2 with TRBJ2-3; perhaps TRBD1 as D (6 bases). Germline CDR1 LGHNA, CDR2 YNFKEQ. This CDR3 comprises 15 residues. The V end lost 1 base, the J end lost 0 bases, and 8 bases lay between the germline ends. The DNA of the CDR3 is TGTGCCAGCAGCCAAGGGGGGCTTAGCACAGATACGCAGTATTTT. It encodes CASSQGGLSTDTQYF.